This TCR beta chain was retrieved from a study of shared clonotypes between healthy human individuals. J lost 8 bases, V lost 5 bases, and 14 bases had no gene match. CDR1 SGHNT and CDR2 YENEEA come from the germline V gene. CDR3 length equals 16 residues. Naive-designated CD8 cells lacked CD45RO, were positively enriched for CCR7, and omitted terminally differentiated effector memory CD45RA+ cells. This was a deep-level run. Study processing details: ImmunoSEQ supplied junction-only sequences lacking quality scores, so filtering was different. Sequencing was performed with immunoSEQ multiplex PCR; in TCRdb, only in-frame clones are kept and a portion is missing. V, J and clone size derive from that table, while D and trimming were established from the DNA sequence. The sample yields under 850,000 clones, more than 85% seen once.

Sequenced sample: naive CD8+ T cells sorted from blood. This clonotype originated in a man aged 25 to 45 in good health. The rearrangement links TRBV11-3 to TRBJ2-1, with 8 bases aligning to TRBD2. The CDR3 coding sequence is TGTGCCAGCAGCCCAAGGGCCAGCGGGAGACAGGATGAGCAGTTCTTC. It specifies CASSPRASGRQDEQFF.